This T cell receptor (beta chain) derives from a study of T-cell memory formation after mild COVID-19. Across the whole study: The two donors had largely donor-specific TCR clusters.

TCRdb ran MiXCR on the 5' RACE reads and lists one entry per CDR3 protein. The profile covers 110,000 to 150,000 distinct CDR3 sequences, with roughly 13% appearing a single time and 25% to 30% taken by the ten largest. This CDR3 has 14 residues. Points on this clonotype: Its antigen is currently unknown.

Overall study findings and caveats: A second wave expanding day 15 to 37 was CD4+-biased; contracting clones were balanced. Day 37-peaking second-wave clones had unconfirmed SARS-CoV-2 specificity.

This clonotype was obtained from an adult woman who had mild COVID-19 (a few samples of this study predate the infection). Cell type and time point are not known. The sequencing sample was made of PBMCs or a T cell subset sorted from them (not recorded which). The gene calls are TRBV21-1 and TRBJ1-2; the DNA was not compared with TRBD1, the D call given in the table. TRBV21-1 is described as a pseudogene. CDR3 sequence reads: CASSSHSVPYGYTF. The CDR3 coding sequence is TGTGCCAGCAGCAGCCATTCGGTCCCCTATGGCTACACCTTC.